The rows below give T cell receptor beta chains drawn from one sample of a study of cytomegalovirus exposure and HLA in healthy donors. The assay was immunoSEQ multiplex PCR, and TCRdb's table has in-frame clones only and misses some. The table has some 100,000 clones, 74% seen once. Sequenced material: PBMCs. These receptors were obtained from a woman aged 45-60 years in good health and CMV-seropositive. Both conserved end residues are part of each CDR3. Fields, in order: V gene, clone size, D gene, J gene, CDR3 protein, CDR3 DNA. The D gene is left open where the match is weak. Some rows mark clone size as missing; the rest say once, few, many or name a class of expanded clone.

>TRBV5-4|.|.|TRBJ2-7
CASTYTGRPYEQYF
TGTGCCAGCACCTACACAGGGCGGCCCTACGAGCAGTACTTC
>TRBV7-2|.|TRBD2|TRBJ2-1
CASSSPGTSVQSEQFF
TGTGCCAGCAGTTCCCCGGGGACTAGCGTACAAAGTGAGCAGTTCTTC
>TRBV7-2|.|.|TRBJ1-1
CASSALQGTEAFF
TGTGCCAGCAGCGCGTTACAGGGTACTGAAGCTTTCTTT
>TRBV7-2|.|.|TRBJ2-3
CASSLNPRDTQYF
TGTGCCAGCAGCTTAAACCCCCGGGATACGCAGTATTTT
>TRBV9|.|.|TRBJ1-1
CASSVDTMNTEAFF
TGTGCCAGCAGCGTAGACACCATGAACACTGAAGCTTTCTTT
>TRBV18|.|.|TRBJ1-1
CASSPISGPTEAFF
TGTGCCAGCTCACCGATCTCAGGGCCCACTGAAGCTTTCTTT
>TRBV4-3|.|.|TRBJ1-1
CASSQPPGHSNTEAFF
TGCGCCAGCAGCCAACCCCCGGGACATTCGAACACTGAAGCTTTCTTT
>TRBV6-1|.|TRBD1|TRBJ2-2
CASEETGGGTGELFF
TGTGCCAGCGAAGAGACAGGGGGCGGGACCGGGGAGCTGTTTTTT
>TRBV5-4|.|.|TRBJ2-3
CASSLDGVTDTQYF
TGTGCCAGCAGCTTGGACGGTGTCACAGATACGCAGTATTTT
>TRBV4-1|.|.|TRBJ2-3
CASSQDYQGDTQYF
TGCGCCAGCAGCCAAGATTATCAGGGAGATACGCAGTATTTT
>TRBV6-4|once|.|TRBJ1-2
CASSGPVAGGYTF
TGTGCCAGCAGTGGGCCCGTGGCGGGCGGCTACACCTTC
>TRBV4-1|.|TRBD1|TRBJ2-5
CASSQRQGSLETQYF
TGCGCCAGCAGCCAGAGACAGGGGAGTTTGGAGACCCAGTACTTC
>TRBV30|.|TRBD1|TRBJ1-2
CAWSARDRGSYTF
TGTGCCTGGAGTGCCCGGGACAGGGGGTCCTACACCTTC
>TRBV19|.|.|TRBJ1-6
CASSDWNNSPLHF
TGTGCCAGTAGTGACTGGAATAATTCACCCCTCCACTTT
>TRBV5-1|once|.|TRBJ2-3
CASSGPSTDTQYF
TGCGCCAGCAGCGGGCCTAGCACAGATACGCAGTATTTT
>TRBV28|.|TRBD1|TRBJ2-5
CASRPTDREETQYF
TGTGCCAGCAGACCAACCGACAGGGAAGAGACCCAGTACTTC
>TRBV7-9|.|TRBD1|TRBJ2-3
CASIGQGPRTDTQYF
TGTGCCAGCATCGGACAGGGCCCCCGCACAGATACGCAGTATTTT
>TRBV30|.|TRBD1|TRBJ1-5
CAWSGQGIGNQPQHF
TGTGCCTGGAGTGGACAGGGTATCGGCAATCAGCCCCAGCATTTT
>TRBV5-4|few|.|TRBJ2-1
CASSFTGLSDEQFF
TGTGCCAGCAGCTTTACGGGTCTTAGCGATGAGCAGTTCTTC
>TRBV6-6|.|.|TRBJ2-2
CASTSDSYTGELFF
TGTGCCAGCACCTCCGACTCTTACACCGGGGAGCTGTTTTTT
>TRBV4-1|few|.|TRBJ1-5
CASSQVHISDQPQHF
TGCGCCAGCAGCCAAGTTCATATTTCAGATCAGCCCCAGCATTTT
>TRBV5-6|.|.|TRBJ2-5
CASSLGSVGETQYF
TGTGCCAGCAGCTTGGGCAGCGTCGGCGAGACCCAGTACTTC
>TRBV5-6|.|TRBD1|TRBJ2-7
CASSLGLQGANYEQYF
TGTGCCAGCAGCTTGGGTCTCCAGGGGGCGAACTACGAGCAGTACTTC
>TRBV5-1|once|.|TRBJ1-2
CASSQNRDGYTF
TGCGCCAGCAGCCAGAACAGGGATGGCTACACCTTC
>TRBV2|.|TRBD1|TRBJ2-2
CARRQGSNTGELFF
TGTGCCAGAAGACAGGGATCGAACACCGGGGAGCTGTTTTTT
>TRBV9|.|.|TRBJ1-5
CASSVDMTLNQPQHF
TGTGCCAGCAGCGTAGATATGACACTCAATCAGCCCCAGCATTTT
>TRBV5-1|.|TRBD1|TRBJ2-7
CASSSGQGAAEQYF
TGCGCCAGCAGCTCAGGACAGGGGGCCGCCGAGCAGTACTTC
>TRBV6-7|.|TRBD2|TRBJ2-5
CASSVAGARETQYF
TGTGCCAGCAGCGTAGCGGGGGCGCGGGAGACCCAGTACTTC
>TRBV28|.|TRBD2|TRBJ2-7
CASKTFTGLAEPYEQYF
TGTGCCAGCAAGACATTCACAGGACTAGCGGAGCCTTACGAGCAGTACTTC
>TRBV18|.|TRBD1|TRBJ2-5
CASSKSGGEETQYF
TGTGCCAGCTCAAAGTCAGGGGGCGAAGAGACCCAGTACTTC
>TRBV25-1|.|.|TRBJ2-1
CASSYSQSDEQFF
TGTGCCAGCAGTTATAGTCAATCGGATGAGCAGTTCTTC
>TRBV10-3|.|TRBD1|TRBJ1-1
CTSRTGMNTEAFF
TGTACCAGCCGGACAGGGATGAACACTGAAGCTTTCTTT
>TRBV19|.|TRBD1|TRBJ2-7
CASSITGTGYEQYF
TGTGCCAGTAGTATCACAGGGACAGGGTACGAGCAGTACTTC
>TRBV5-1|few|TRBD2|TRBJ2-2
CASSLSGGSTGELFF
TGCGCCAGCAGCTTAAGCGGGGGGAGCACCGGGGAGCTGTTTTTT
>TRBV5-1|.|TRBD1|TRBJ2-3
CASSETGVPSDTQYF
TGCGCCAGCAGCGAGACAGGGGTACCCTCAGATACGCAGTATTTT
>TRBV9|once|.|TRBJ2-1
CASSAQGLAYNEQFF
TGTGCCAGCAGCGCACAGGGTCTGGCCTACAATGAGCAGTTCTTC
>TRBV27|few|.|TRBJ1-1
CASSSPVSTEAFF
TGTGCCAGCAGTTCCCCTGTGAGCACTGAAGCTTTCTTT
>TRBV7-2|once|.|TRBJ2-1
CASSLVTTQFF
TGTGCCAGCAGCTTAGTAACTACACAGTTCTTC
>TRBV19|.|.|TRBJ1-4
CASPGYFPTNEKLFF
TGTGCCAGTCCAGGGTATTTCCCAACTAATGAAAAACTGTTTTTT
>TRBV30|.|.|TRBJ1-2
CAWSVRVYGYTF
TGTGCCTGGAGTGTACGAGTTTATGGCTACACCTTC
>TRBV6-6|.|.|TRBJ1-1
CASSKGRTEAFF
TGTGCCAGCAGTAAGGGGCGAACTGAAGCTTTCTTT
>TRBV29-1|.|.|TRBJ1-1
CSVVADRPGTEAFF
TGCAGCGTCGTTGCGGACCGGCCGGGGACTGAAGCTTTCTTT